Detailed here is one TCR beta chain. Its antigen is unknown. Germline values: CDR1 KGHSH, CDR2 LQKENI. The germline V and J ends were trimmed by 2 bases and 6 bases, with 17 bases remaining between them. The CDR3 is made up of 16 amino acids. TCR beta VDJ and CDR3 profiles were obtained from a genomic DNA template. TCRdb passed the reads through MiXCR, listing each CDR3 protein once. The sample lists approximately 300,000 distinct CDR3 sequences; under 60% were seen once. The record originates from a study of CD8+CD57+ T cells in acquired aplastic anemia. Across the study: The mean DNA yield obtained from sorted CD4+ and CD8+ cells came to roughly 3.4 ug.

Patients chosen for sequencing had CD8+CD57+ cells that had expanded, as shown by flow cytometry. Diagnosis of severe acquired aplastic anemia applied to all patients. Study-level results: In common between the patients and the controls were more than 25 CD8+ CDR3 sequences. Between the patient and control groups, CD8+ Simpson's diversity did not differ significantly.

Material: sorted CD4+, CD8+, or CD8+CD57+ T cells (not recorded which) from PBMCs. V gene TRBV18 combines with J gene TRBJ1-3, with D possibly matching TRBD1 (5 bases). This clonotype was obtained from a human donor with aplastic anemia. The CDR3 is CASSPAGPQSANTIYF. CDR3 DNA sequence: TGTGCCAGCTCACCAGCGGGACCTCAATCCGCAAACACCATATATTTT.